This entry lists 26 T cell receptor beta chains sequenced from one sample in a study of cytomegalovirus exposure and HLA in healthy donors. The study ran its PCR with 60 Vbeta and 13 Jbeta primers. Sequencing used immunoSEQ multiplex PCR; TCRdb keeps in-frame clones, though not all of them. The table has 30,000 to 50,000 clones, 68% seen once; the top ten hold nearly 4%. The specimen was PBMCs. All receptors come from a man between 35 and 55 years old in good health and CMV-seronegative.

The chain employs TRBV9 and TRBJ2-1; possible D gene TRBD2, 5 bases. CDR1 and CDR2 from the germline V gene are SGDLS and YYNGEE. This CDR3 comprises 13 residues. V was pared by 1 base and J by 8 bases, with 10 bases between. The chain's CDR3 is CASSVLLSDEQFF. DNA for the CDR3: TGTGCCAGCAGCGTACTCCTTAGCGATGAGCAGTTCTTC.

The rearrangement uses TRBV5-6 and TRBJ2-1; D is perhaps TRBD1 (5 bases). Germline V gene lookup returns CDR1 SGHDT and CDR2 YYEEEE. The CDR3 totals 16 residues. V was pared by 4 bases and J by 4 bases, with 18 bases between. In DNA, the CDR3 is TGTGCCAGCAGCCACGGAAGGGGCTCCCTTTACAATGAGCAGTTCTTC. It encodes CASSHGRGSLYNEQFF.

Only a few counts were recorded for this clone. The rearrangement uses TRBV30 and TRBJ2-5; weak D call: TRBD1 (5 bases). V was clipped by 0 bases and J by 7 bases, with 15 bases between them. This CDR3 is 14 amino acids long. The V gene's germline CDR1 is GTSNPN and CDR2 SVGIG (reference sequence). CDR3 loop: CAWSVLQGTGTQYF. The CDR3 DNA sequence: TGTGCCTGGAGTGTACTCCAGGGTACGGGGACCCAGTACTTC.

In DNA, the CDR3 is TGTGCCAGCAGTGGACTCAAGTTGGGAGCGGGGGCGCAGTATTTT. It codes for CASSGLKLGAGAQYF. The rearrangement links TRBV2 to TRBJ2-3, with 8 bases aligning to TRBD2. After removal of 4 bases from V and 10 bases from J, the junction contained 13 bases not matched to a gene. The V gene's germline CDR1 is SNHLY and CDR2 FYNNEI. The CDR3 consists of 15 residues.

The chain joins TRBV9 to TRBJ1-2; D not certain. This CDR3 comprises 12 residues. Germline CDR1 is SGDLS and CDR2 is YYNGEE. Trimming left V 1 base short and J 8 bases short, with 9 bases between. The CDR3 sequence is CASSVTSGGYTF. For the CDR3, the DNA is TGTGCCAGCAGCGTAACGTCGGGAGGCTACACCTTC.

The V gene is TRBV29-1, the J gene TRBJ2-1; TRBD2 might be the D (7 bases). The germline V gene has CDR1 SQVTM and CDR2 ANQGSEA. This CDR3 is built from 15 residues. Trimming pared 5 bases from V and 4 bases from J, leaving 18 bases between. CDR3 protein: CSVTPWRGPYNEQFF. The DNA for the CDR3 is TGCAGCGTTACCCCTTGGCGGGGGCCTTACAATGAGCAGTTCTTC.

This chain links TRBV4-3 with TRBJ2-7, with TRBD1 as a possible D gene (6 bases). The CDR3 is 17 residues long. Trimming took off 0 bases at V and 4 bases at J, with 19 bases between the two ends. In germline, CDR1 is LGHNA, CDR2 YSLEER. The DNA of the CDR3 is TGCGCCAGCAGCCAAGAAAGCGACAGGCTAATAGGTTACGAGCAGTACTTC. Translation gives CASSQESDRLIGYEQYF.

The V call is TRBV2, the J call TRBJ2-1; TRBD2 matches at 9 bases. V shed 2 bases, J shed 8 bases, and the junction held 7 bases outside the gene matches. Germline-derived CDR1 and CDR2 are SNHLY and FYNNEI. CDR3 length: 15 amino acids. In DNA form, the CDR3 reads TGTGCCAGCAGTGAACAGCGGGGGGCCGGAGATGAGCAGTTCTTC. The encoded protein is CASSEQRGAGDEQFF.

The chain is built from TRBV28 and TRBJ2-1; 8 nucleotides agree with TRBD2. Germline values: CDR1 MDHEN, CDR2 SYDVKM. This CDR3 is built from 13 residues. The trim removed 3 bases at V and 13 bases at J, leaving 8 bases unmatched. The CDR3 DNA follows: TGTGCCAGCAGTTTGAGTAGCGGGACCGGTCAGTTCTTC. This translates into CASSLSSGTGQFF.

This chain links TRBV7-8 with TRBJ1-1, with 7 nucleotides matching TRBD1. This CDR3 is built from 16 residues. CDR1 is SGHVS and CDR2 is FQNEAQ in the germline V gene. J lost 5 bases, V lost 1 base, and 10 bases had no gene match. CDR3 sequence: CASSLEQGIGRTEAFF. The CDR3 DNA sequence: TGTGCCAGCAGCTTAGAACAGGGGATTGGCCGGACTGAAGCTTTCTTT.

The rearrangement joins TRBV7-2 to TRBJ1-2; D gene unclear. CDR1 and CDR2 (germline): SGHTA, FQGNSA. This CDR3 contains 13 residues. Trimming removed 1 base from V and 0 bases from J, with 3 bases in between. DNA of the CDR3: TGTGCCAGCAGCTTAGACACTAACTATGGCTACACCTTC. This sequence encodes CASSLDTNYGYTF.

The chain joins TRBV6-5 to TRBJ2-7, with D tentatively TRBD2 (5 bases). Trimming stripped 2 bases from V and 6 bases from J, with 14 bases between. This CDR3 is built from 14 residues. Germline V gene lookup returns CDR1 MNHEY and CDR2 SVGAGI. In DNA, the CDR3 is TGTGCCAGCAGTTACGAGAGAATAGGAGGCGAGCAGTACTTC. This encodes CASSYERIGGEQYF.

The chain links TRBV29-1 to TRBJ1-1, with 10 positions matching TRBD1. This CDR3 region has 14 residues. V shed 6 bases and J 0 bases; nucleotides not matched to a gene: 4. From germline, CDR1 is SQVTM and CDR2 ANQGSEA. The DNA of the CDR3 is TGCAGCGTAACCGGGACAGGGGTGAACACTGAAGCTTTCTTT. Its protein product is CSVTGTGVNTEAFF.

This clone was found a few times. The V call is TRBV13, the J call TRBJ2-7; 7 bases are shared with TRBD1. Germline CDR1 and CDR2: PRHDT and FYEKMQ (reference sequence). The CDR3 loop spans 16 amino acids. Trimming at V came to 4 bases and at J to 7 bases, leaving 16 bases not matched to a gene. For the CDR3, the DNA is TGTGCCAGCAGCTCGCCCCATGGAACAGGGGCTATTGAGCAGTACTTC. It codes for CASSSPHGTGAIEQYF.

There are a few counts of this clone. The chain uses TRBV5-8 and TRBJ1-1; 7 bases are shared with TRBD1. This CDR3 is built from 14 residues. CDR1 and CDR2 from the germline V gene are SGHTS and YDEGEE. The J segment lost 6 bases and the V segment lost 4 bases, leaving 9 bases of the junction unmatched. This CDR3 reads CASSVYRGGAEAFF. The DNA of the CDR3 is TGTGCCAGCAGCGTCTACAGGGGAGGCGCTGAAGCTTTCTTT.

This sequence joins TRBV18 and TRBJ2-3, with D tentatively TRBD1 (6 bases). Trimming pared 3 bases from V and 4 bases from J, leaving 14 bases between. CDR3 length: 15 amino acids. The germline CDR1 and CDR2 sequences are KGHSH and LQKENI. In DNA, the CDR3 is TGTGCCAGCTCACCCCTTCTCCAGGGGTCAGATACGCAGTATTTT. It translates to CASSPLLQGSDTQYF. The variable domain in full, completed from reference TRBV18 and TRBJ2-3, reads NAGVMQNPRHLVRRRGQEARLRCSPMKGHSHVYWYRQLPEEGLKFMVYLQKENIIDESGMPKERFSAEFPKEGPSILRIQQVVRGDSAAYFCASSPLLQGSDTQYFGPGTRLTVL.

This chain links TRBV6-5 with TRBJ1-5, with TRBD1 matching over 7 bases. Per the germline V gene, CDR1 is MNHEY and CDR2 is SVGAGI. The CDR3 loop spans 15 amino acids. V trimming: 6 bases; J trimming: 0 bases; junction bases outside the gene matches: 5. In nucleotides, the CDR3 is TGTGCCAGCAGCCCGGGACAGATTAGCAATCAGCCCCAGCATTTT. This gives the protein CASSPGQISNQPQHF.

The J gene is TRBJ2-7, the V gene TRBV7-9, with D perhaps matching TRBD1 (6 bases). The CDR3 consists of 13 residues. Germline V gene data show CDR1 as SEHNR and CDR2 as FQNEAQ (reference sequence). V lost 1 base, J lost 5 bases, and 9 bases lay in between. In DNA, the CDR3 is TGTGCCAGCAGCTTAGGGGCAGGGGACGAGCAGTACTTC. Amino acid sequence: CASSLGAGDEQYF.

About this clone itself: In the same sample, other DNA sequences code for this CDR3. This sequence joins TRBV28 and TRBJ2-7, with D perhaps TRBD2 (5 bases). The CDR3 covers 12 residues. V gave up 2 bases and J gave up 3 bases, with 5 bases separating them. Germline values: CDR1 MDHEN, CDR2 SYDVKM. For the CDR3, the DNA is TGTGCCAGCAGTTTAGAGGGCTACGAGCAGTACTTC. Protein sequence: CASSLEGYEQYF.

This clone was seen just once. This sequence joins TRBV7-9 and TRBJ2-7; TRBD2 is a possible D gene (6 bases). The length of the CDR3 is 13 residues. V dropped 5 bases and J dropped 3 bases, with 11 bases sitting between them. Germline V gene lookup returns CDR1 SEHNR and CDR2 FQNEAQ (reference sequence). The CDR3 sequence: CASSHRGYYEQYF. CDR3 in DNA: TGTGCCAGCAGCCACCGGGGGTACTACGAGCAGTACTTC. The entire variable domain, with the rest obtained from reference TRBV7-9 and TRBJ2-7, is as follows: DTGVSQNPRHKITKRGQNVTFRCDPISEHNRLYWYRQTLGQGPEFLTYFQNEAQLEKSRLLSDRFSAERPKGSFSTLEIQRTEQGDSAMYLCASSHRGYYEQYFGPGTRLTVT.

V usage is TRBV6-1 and J usage is TRBJ1-6; possible D gene TRBD1, 5 bases. Germline loops: CDR1 MNHNS, CDR2 SASEGT. The V and J ends lost 1 base and 9 bases respectively, with 13 bases between them. The CDR3 covers 15 residues. CDR3 DNA: TGTGCCAGCAGTGAAGAACCTCGGGGGAGTTCACCCCTCCACTTT. This sequence encodes CASSEEPRGSSPLHF.

The V gene is TRBV25-1, the J gene TRBJ1-6; tentative D call: TRBD1 (5 bases). V lost 7 bases and J 1 base, leaving 11 bases between the germline ends. In germline, CDR1 is MGHDK, CDR2 SYGVNS. The CDR3 spans 15 residues. CDR3 nucleotides: TGTGCCAGCACCGCCCGGGGGTCCTATAATTCACCCCTCCACTTT. It translates to CASTARGSYNSPLHF.

This clone was seen only once. The chain carries TRBV2 and TRBJ1-6; D gene uncertain. Germline CDR1 and CDR2: SNHLY and FYNNEI. This CDR3 contains 13 residues. Trimming stripped 3 bases from V and 7 bases from J, with 7 bases between. CDR3 nucleotides: TGTGCCAGCAGTGACAGTTGGAATTCACCCCTCCACTTT. Its protein product is CASSDSWNSPLHF.

The count of this clone is one. The chain recombines TRBV13 with TRBJ2-7; TRBD2 might be the D (5 bases). The CDR3 runs to 15 residues. Between the trimmed V and J ends, which lost 3 bases and 0 bases, there was a span of 12 bases. CDR1 PRHDT and CDR2 FYEKMQ come from the germline V gene (reference sequence). CDR3 region: CASSLPGVNSYEQYF. The CDR3 DNA sequence: TGTGCCAGCAGCTTGCCCGGGGTCAACTCCTACGAGCAGTACTTC.

V is TRBV6-5 and J is TRBJ2-2, with 8 bases identical to TRBD1. Germline loops: CDR1 MNHEY, CDR2 SVGAGI. Trimming took 5 bases from V and 2 from J; bases not matched to a gene: 4. This CDR3 contains 15 residues. In DNA, the CDR3 is TGTGCCAGCAGTGGTGGACAGGGAAACACCGGGGAGCTGTTTTTT. This encodes CASSGGQGNTGELFF.

The chain joins TRBV7-9 to TRBJ2-5; 8 positions match TRBD1. The CDR3 sequence is 15 residues long. Germline lookup yields CDR1 SEHNR and CDR2 FQNEAQ (reference sequence). Trimming at V came to 4 bases and at J to 2 bases, leaving 6 bases not matched to a gene. The CDR3 DNA reads as TGTGCCAGCAGCTCTCGAGGACAGGGACAAGAGACCCAGTACTTC. Protein product: CASSSRGQGQETQYF. Drawing the rest from reference TRBV7-9 and TRBJ2-5, the complete variable domain is DTGVSQNPRHKITKRGQNVTFRCDPISEHNRLYWYRQTLGQGPEFLTYFQNEAQLEKSRLLSDRFSAERPKGSFSTLEIQRTEQGDSAMYLCASSSRGQGQETQYFGPGTRLLVL.